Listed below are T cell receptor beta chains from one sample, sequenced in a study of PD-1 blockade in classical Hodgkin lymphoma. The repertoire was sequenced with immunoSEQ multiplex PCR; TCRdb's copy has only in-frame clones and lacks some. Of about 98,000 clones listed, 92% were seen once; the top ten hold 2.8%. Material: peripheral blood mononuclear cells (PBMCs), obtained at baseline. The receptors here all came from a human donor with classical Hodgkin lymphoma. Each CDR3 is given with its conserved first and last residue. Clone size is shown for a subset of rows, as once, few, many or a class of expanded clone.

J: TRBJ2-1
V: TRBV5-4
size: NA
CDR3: CASSSTWANGQFF

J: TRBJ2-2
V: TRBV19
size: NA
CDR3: CASSIRPDGAGELFF

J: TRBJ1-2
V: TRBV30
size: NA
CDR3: CAWSVGPTRYTF

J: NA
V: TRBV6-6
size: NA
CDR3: CASSYSTGGLTYEQYF

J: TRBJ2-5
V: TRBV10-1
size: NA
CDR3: CASSGELQETQYF

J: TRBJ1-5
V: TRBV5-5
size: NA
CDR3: CASSPTTGGGQPQHF

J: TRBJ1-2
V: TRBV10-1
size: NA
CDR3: CASSEGQTYGYTF

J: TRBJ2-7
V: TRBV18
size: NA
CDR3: CASSPTPIKLAGSYEQYF

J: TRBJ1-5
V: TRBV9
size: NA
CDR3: CASSVGQGQPQHF

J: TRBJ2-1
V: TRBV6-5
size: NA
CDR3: CASSYSPHFHNEQFF

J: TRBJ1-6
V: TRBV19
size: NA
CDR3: CASSIVSGISPLHF

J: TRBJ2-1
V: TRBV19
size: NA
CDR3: CASSSKRGSSYNEQFF

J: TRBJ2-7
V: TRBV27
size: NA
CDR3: CASSDSTYEQYF

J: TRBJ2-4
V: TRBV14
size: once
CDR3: CASSPQDRSFFNIQYF

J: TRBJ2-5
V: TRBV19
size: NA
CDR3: CASSIGPATKETQYF

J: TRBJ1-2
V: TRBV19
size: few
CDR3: CASNYRGLANYGYTF

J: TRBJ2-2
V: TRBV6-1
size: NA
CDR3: CASSEYRVTGELFF

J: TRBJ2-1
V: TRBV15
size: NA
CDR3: CATSRDSGGGAQQFF

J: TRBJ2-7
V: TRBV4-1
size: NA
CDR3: CASSLEDPGTVQSEQYF

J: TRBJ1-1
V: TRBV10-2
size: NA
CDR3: CASSAINRDTEAFF

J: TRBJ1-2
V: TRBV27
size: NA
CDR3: CASTPRGGYPGYTF

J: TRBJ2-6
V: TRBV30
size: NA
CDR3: CAWSVVQGANVLTF

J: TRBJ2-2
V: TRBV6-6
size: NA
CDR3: CASSYSDRHTGELFF

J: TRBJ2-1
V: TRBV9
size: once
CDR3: CASSVDYNEQFF

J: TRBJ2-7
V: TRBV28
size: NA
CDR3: CASRLTPFRREEVYEQYF

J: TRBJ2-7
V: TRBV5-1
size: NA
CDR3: CASSLERWLAGGEQYF

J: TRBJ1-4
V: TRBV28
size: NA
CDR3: CASSSLRQGNEKLFF

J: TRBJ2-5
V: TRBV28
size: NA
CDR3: CASSFPLAGGDQETQYF

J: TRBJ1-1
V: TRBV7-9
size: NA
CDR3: CASTRQGRNTEAFF